This T cell receptor beta chain was retrieved from a study of PD-1 blockade in classical Hodgkin lymphoma. Turning to the study itself: Patients were infused with nivolumab 3 mg/kg every 2 weeks. Study results and caveats: Patients starting nivolumab under 1 year after ASCT were excluded. Baseline TCR diversity was reportedly lower in newly diagnosed patients than in healthy donors. It was reported as lower still in relapsed/refractory patients.

In the case of this clone: No antigen is known for it.

Losses at the gene ends were 3 bases for V and 6 bases for J; bases not matched to a gene: 2. The germline V gene has CDR1 LNHNV and CDR2 YYDKDF (reference sequence). The CDR3 covers 14 residues. Profiling relied on immunoSEQ multiplex PCR, and the TCRdb table lists in-frame clones only, not all of them. The sample contains 25,000 to 30,000 clones, approximately 80% of which appear only once. All the patients suffered relapse after autologous stem cell transplantation, and brentuximab vedotin exposure differed. Thawed PBMCs yielded CD4+ T cells through magnetic negative selection. When best responses were assessed, they were complete response, partial response or progressive disease.

The J gene is TRBJ2-2, the V gene TRBV15, with 9 bases identical to TRBD1. Here the sequenced sample was CD4+ T cells from blood, taken at baseline. This TCR came from a human donor with classical Hodgkin lymphoma. The CDR3, as DNA: TGTGCCACCAGCAGGGGACAGGGAGCCGGGGAGCTGTTTTTT. Encoded protein: CATSRGQGAGELFF.